Below, 20 T cell receptor beta chains from the same sample are listed, as sequenced in a study of PD-L1 blockade in urothelial cancer. Produced via immunoSEQ multiplex PCR; TCRdb's table is partial and in-frame only. The sample shows fewer than 40,000 clones, about 93% of them seen only once. Source: PBMCs, taken around atezolizumab (anti-PD-L1) treatment. The receptors here all came from a man aged 65 to 79 with urothelial cancer.

V is TRBV11-2 and J is TRBJ2-5; the match to TRBD1 covers 11 bases. CDR3 size: 16 residues. The germline CDR1 and CDR2 sequences are SGHAT and FQNNGV. The J segment lost 5 bases and the V segment lost 1 base, leaving 6 bases of the junction unmatched. CDR3: CASSLVGQGVWETQYF. The CDR3 DNA is TGTGCCAGCAGCTTAGTGGGACAGGGGGTTTGGGAGACCCAGTACTTC. Drawing the rest from reference TRBV11-2 and TRBJ2-5, the complete variable domain is EAGVAQSPRYKIIEKRQSVAFWCNPISGHATLYWYQQILGQGPKLLIQFQNNGVVDDSQLPKDRFSAERLKGVDSTLKIQPAKLEDSAVYLCASSLVGQGVWETQYFGPGTRLLVL.

V gene TRBV10-3 combines with J gene TRBJ1-2; D may be TRBD1 (6 bases). V was pared by 5 bases and J by 6 bases, with 16 bases between. The germline V gene has CDR1 ENHRY and CDR2 SYGVKD. CDR3 length: 14 amino acids. The CDR3, as DNA: TGTGCCATCAGTAAAAGACCCGCAGGGGATGGCTACACCTTC. It is translated as CAISKRPAGDGYTF.

J is TRBJ2-6 and V is TRBV5-1, with TRBD1 as a possible D gene (5 bases). CDR1 SGHRS and CDR2 YFSETQ come from the germline V gene. The V end was cut by 4 bases, the J end by 2 bases, with 10 bases between. The length of the CDR3 is 15 residues. CDR3 in amino acids: CASSPQGAGANVLTF. CDR3 DNA: TGCGCCAGCAGCCCCCAGGGTGCTGGGGCCAACGTCCTGACTTTC.

The chain uses TRBV19 and TRBJ1-4; 8 bases are shared with TRBD1. This CDR3 region has 15 residues. Unmatched junction bases numbered 5, after V lost 5 bases and J lost 3 bases. Germline V CDR1 and CDR2: LNHDA, SQIVND (reference sequence). This chain's CDR3 is CASSGGQAPNEKLFF. The CDR3 DNA reads TGTGCCAGTAGTGGGGGACAGGCTCCTAATGAAAAACTGTTTTTT.

The V and J genes are TRBV7-2 and TRBJ1-1, with D maybe TRBD1 (5 bases). This CDR3 contains 16 residues. V gave up 6 bases and J gave up 4 bases, with 21 bases separating them. Looked up from germline, CDR1 is SGHTA and CDR2 is FQGNSA. The CDR3 sequence is CASSPGLGGLGTEAFF. As DNA, the CDR3 is TGTGCCAGCAGTCCGGGTTTGGGGGGGTTGGGCACTGAAGCTTTCTTT.

The sample holds a few counts of this clone. The chain carries TRBV10-1 and TRBJ2-1; 10 bases match TRBD2. V trimming: 3 bases; J trimming: 8 bases; junction bases outside the gene matches: 7. CDR1 WNHNN and CDR2 SYGVQD come from the germline V gene (reference sequence). The CDR3 runs 15 residues. The CDR3 loop reads CASSDGASGSYEQFF. CDR3 DNA sequence: TGCGCCAGCAGTGACGGGGCTAGCGGGAGCTATGAGCAGTTCTTC.

The chain recombines TRBV5-6 with TRBJ2-5, with 8 bases identical to TRBD1. Per the germline V gene, CDR1 is SGHDT and CDR2 is YYEEEE. The CDR3 spans 14 residues. The ends lost 4 bases at V and 5 bases at J; junction bases unmatched: 7. The CDR3 loop is CASSAATGGETQYF. The CDR3 DNA sequence: TGTGCCAGCAGCGCCGCTACAGGGGGGGAGACCCAGTACTTC. The full variable domain, in which reference TRBV5-6 and TRBJ2-5 provide the parts outside the CDR3, is DAGVTQSPTHLIKTRGQQVTLRCSPKSGHDTVSWYQQALGQGPQFIFQYYEEEERQRGNFPDRFSGHQFPNYSSELNVNALLLGDSALYLCASSAATGGETQYFGPGTRLLVL.

The chain joins TRBV5-4 to TRBJ2-5, with a tentative D call TRBD2 (6 bases). The CDR3 spans 15 residues. The ends were cut back, 0 bases at V and 5 bases at J, with 14 bases in the middle. The germline V gene encodes CDR1 SGHNT and CDR2 YYREEE (reference sequence). CDR3 protein: CASSLVGGGGETQYF. Written as DNA, the CDR3 is TGTGCCAGCAGCTTGGTTGGGGGAGGTGGGGAGACCCAGTACTTC.

The chain is built from TRBV6-5 and TRBJ2-5, with 8 bases matching TRBD1. CDR3 size: 14 residues. Germline V CDR1 and CDR2: MNHEY, SVGAGI. V lost 4 bases to trimming and J lost 5 bases; unmatched junction nucleotides: 6. CDR3 region: CASSSRQGLETQYF. The CDR3, as DNA: TGTGCCAGCAGTTCTCGACAGGGGTTGGAGACCCAGTACTTC.

This chain connects TRBV19 to TRBJ2-1, with D perhaps matching TRBD2 (5 bases). The CDR3 is made up of 16 amino acids. V lost 1 base and J 2 bases, leaving 12 bases between the germline ends. Germline V CDR1 and CDR2: LNHDA, SQIVND (reference sequence). The CDR3 nucleotides read TGTGCCAGTAGTATAGTACCAGTGGGAGCCTACAATGAGCAGTTCTTC. Its translation is CASSIVPVGAYNEQFF.

The chain joins TRBV7-9 to TRBJ2-5; 15 nucleotides align to TRBD2. The trim removed 4 bases at V and 4 bases at J, leaving 10 bases unmatched. Germline CDR1 SEHNR, CDR2 FQNEAQ (reference sequence). The CDR3 totals 18 residues. This CDR3 reads CASSSSRTSGRAIETQYF. CDR3 nucleotide sequence: TGTGCCAGCAGCTCTAGCAGGACTAGCGGGAGGGCCATAGAGACCCAGTACTTC.

The V call is TRBV9, the J call TRBJ2-6, with D possibly matching TRBD2 (5 bases). Trimming shortened V by 8 bases and J by 0 bases, and 12 bases separated the two germline ends. CDR1 is SGDLS, CDR2 YYNGEE, per germline. CDR3 length: 15 residues. The CDR3 DNA sequence: TGTGCCAGTTATCGGGGAGACTCTGGGGCCAACGTCCTGACTTTC. Its translation is CASYRGDSGANVLTF.

Only a few counts were recorded for this clone. The V call is TRBV9, the J call TRBJ1-2; 8 bases agree with TRBD1. Trimming removed 0 bases from V and 6 bases from J; junction bases left unmatched: 4. Germline loops: CDR1 SGDLS, CDR2 YYNGEE. The CDR3 is made up of 14 amino acids. The CDR3 sequence: CASSVAAQGDGYTF. The DNA of the CDR3 is TGTGCCAGCAGCGTAGCCGCACAGGGGGATGGCTACACCTTC.

The chain has TRBV5-1 and TRBJ2-7, with D maybe TRBD2 (6 bases). The CDR3 runs 12 residues. The V gene's germline CDR1 is SGHRS and CDR2 YFSETQ. Trimming cost V 2 bases and J 6 bases, with 9 bases left between them. The CDR3 here is CASSLGGTEQYF. The CDR3 nucleotides are TGCGCCAGCAGCTTAGGAGGGACCGAGCAGTACTTC.

CDR3 region: CASSFGRPGGNQPQHF. The CDR3 nucleotides are TGTGCCAGCAGCTTCGGTCGCCCCGGGGGCAATCAGCCCCAGCATTTT. V is TRBV7-9 and J is TRBJ1-5; unclear D gene. Germline-derived CDR1 and CDR2 are SEHNR and FQNEAQ (reference sequence). The CDR3 covers 16 residues. Between the trimmed V and J ends, which lost 3 bases and 2 bases, there was a span of 14 bases.

This chain joins TRBV5-1 and TRBJ2-7, with 7 bases matching TRBD1. V was clipped by 5 bases and J by 2 bases; unmatched bases: 16. CDR1 and CDR2 (germline): SGHRS, YFSETQ. This CDR3 has 17 residues. The DNA of the CDR3 is TGCGCCAGCAGTTTCCGTTCAGTCCGGGACAGCCCCTACGAGCAGTACTTC. Protein product: CASSFRSVRDSPYEQYF.

The chain has TRBV6-5 and TRBJ1-4; 7 bases map to TRBD1. Trimming removed 8 bases from V and 2 bases from J; junction bases left unmatched: 5. The CDR3 is made up of 14 amino acids. From germline, CDR1 is MNHEY and CDR2 SVGAGI. The CDR3 sequence: CASAGGKTNEKLFF. As DNA, the CDR3 is TGTGCCAGCGCAGGGGGAAAGACTAATGAAAAACTGTTTTTT.

The chain joins TRBV27 to TRBJ1-6; TRBD1 agrees at 8 bases. CDR3 size: 13 residues. Germline CDR1 reads MNHEY; CDR2 reads SMNVEV (reference sequence). The V segment lost 7 bases and the J segment 10 bases; nucleotides outside the gene matches: 6. The CDR3 loop reads CASKFPGGSPLHF. CDR3 bases: TGTGCCAGCAAGTTCCCAGGGGGCTCACCCCTCCACTTT.

This chain uses TRBV29-1 with TRBJ1-2, with a tentative D call TRBD1 (5 bases). Germline assignment: CDR1 SQVTM and CDR2 ANQGSEA. V was cut by 6 bases and J by 7 bases, with 12 bases left in between. This CDR3 region has 11 residues. The CDR3 DNA reads as TGCAGCGTCCTCGGGGGTAGTGGCTACACCTTC. This sequence encodes CSVLGGSGYTF.

This chain links TRBV11-2 with TRBJ2-7, with 8 bases aligning to TRBD1. CDR1 is SGHAT, CDR2 FQNNGV, per germline. The V segment lost 3 bases and the J segment 0 bases; nucleotides outside the gene matches: 4. CDR3 size: 15 residues. CDR3 loop: CASSFHRGDSYEQYF. The CDR3 DNA sequence: TGTGCCAGCAGCTTTCACAGGGGGGACTCCTACGAGCAGTACTTC. Complete variable domain (other parts from reference TRBV11-2 and TRBJ2-7): EAGVAQSPRYKIIEKRQSVAFWCNPISGHATLYWYQQILGQGPKLLIQFQNNGVVDDSQLPKDRFSAERLKGVDSTLKIQPAKLEDSAVYLCASSFHRGDSYEQYFGPGTRLTVT.